Listed below are T cell receptor beta chains from one sample, sequenced in a study of early T cells in non-severe SARS-CoV-2 infection. TCRdb re-called the 5' RACE reads through MiXCR, storing one row per CDR3 protein. The table shows roughly 70,000 distinct CDR3 sequences, with roughly 18% occurring only once. The material was whole blood, obtained at baseline. The origin of the receptors is an adult who was a healthcare worker with PCR-confirmed SARS-CoV-2 infection or an uninfected control (not recorded which). Each CDR3 is given with its conserved first and last residue. D genes are given only for firm matches. Only some rows state a clone size, as once, few, many or a class for expanded clones.

>13|TRBV29-1|few|TRBJ2-7|TRBD2
TGCAGCGTCGAGACTAGCGCTACCTACGAGCAGTACTTC
CSVETSATYEQYF
>14|TRBV19|.|TRBJ2-5|.
TGTGCCAGTAGTCGCGGTGGCAAGTCAGAGACCCAGTACTTC
CASSRGGKSETQYF
>14|TRBV7-9|.|TRBJ2-7|.
TGTGCCAGCAGCTCCCCCGCAGGGGTACACGAGCAGTACTTC
CASSSPAGVHEQYF
>18|TRBV12-3/TRBV12-4|.|TRBJ2-1|TRBD2
TGTGCCAGCAGTTTAGTCCAGACTAGCGGGGGAATTTACAATGAGCAGTTCTTC
CASSLVQTSGGIYNEQFF
>18|TRBV4-1|few|TRBJ1-2|.
TGCGCCAGCAGCCAAGATGTACTTAGGAGGCAGGTGGGCTATGGCTACACCTTC
CASSQDVLRRQVGYGYTF
>17|TRBV27|.|TRBJ2-3|TRBD2
TGTGCCAGCAGTAAGGGACTAGCGGGAGGGCCAGGTGATACGCAGTATTTT
CASSKGLAGGPGDTQYF
>15|TRBV20-1|.|TRBJ2-3|TRBD2
TGCAGTGCCGCTAGGACTAGCGGGGTCACAGATACGCAGTATTTT
CSAARTSGVTDTQYF
>11|TRBV11-2|few|TRBJ2-7|.
TGTGCCAGCAGCCGTACATACGAGCAGTACTTC
CASSRTYEQYF
>12|TRBV7-2|few|TRBJ2-1|.
TGTGCCAGCAGCCGCGATGGGGGTGAGCAGTTCTTC
CASSRDGGEQFF
>16|TRBV5-4|medium-sized|TRBJ1-2|.
TGTGCCAGCAGCTTGGGACCAGGGGACTTGAACTATGGCTACACCTTC
CASSLGPGDLNYGYTF
>15|TRBV20-1|once|TRBJ1-5|.
TGCAGTGCTAGGGAGGACCCTCGCGGCAATCAGCCCCAGCATTTT
CSAREDPRGNQPQHF
>16|TRBV7-6|few|TRBJ1-6|.
TGTGCCAGCAGCCCGGGCGGGGAGGTGGGGAATTCACCCCTCCACTTT
CASSPGGEVGNSPLHF
>18|TRBV24-1|.|TRBJ2-1|TRBD2
TGTGCCACCAGTGAAGGGACTAGCGGGACCGTTTCCTACAATGAGCAGTTCTTC
CATSEGTSGTVSYNEQFF
>15|TRBV3-1|few|TRBJ2-7|TRBD2
TGTGCCAGCAGCGAGACTAGCGGGAGGAGCAACGAGCAGTACTTC
CASSETSGRSNEQYF
>15|TRBV7-9|many|TRBJ2-7|TRBD2
TGTGCCAGCAGCCCCGGAGGACTAGCGGGTTACGAGCAGTACTTC
CASSPGGLAGYEQYF
>15|TRBV7-9|few|TRBJ2-1|TRBD1
TGTGCCAGCAGCTTAGTCTTGGGACAGGTAAATGAGCAGTTCTTC
CASSLVLGQVNEQFF
>15|TRBV6-2/TRBV6-3|few|TRBJ2-5|.
TGTGCCAGCAGTTCCGGGGACACGTACCAAGAGACCCAGTACTTC
CASSSGDTYQETQYF
>14|TRBV10-1|.|TRBJ1-5|TRBD1
TGCGCCAGCCTTGGACAGGGTAGCAATCAGCCCCAGCATTTT
CASLGQGSNQPQHF
>17|TRBV5-4|once|TRBJ2-6|TRBD1
TGTGCCAGCAGCTTAGGACAGGTCGGGACGGGGGCCAACGTCCTGACTTTC
CASSLGQVGTGANVLTF
>13|TRBV6-5|.|TRBJ1-6|.
TGTGCCAGCTGGCGGGGTGGGAATTCACCCCTCCACTTT
CASWRGGNSPLHF
>16|TRBV5-1|few|TRBJ1-6|.
TGCGCCAGCAGCTTGAGTTCGGCCGGATCTAATTCACCCCTCCACTTT
CASSLSSAGSNSPLHF
>14|TRBV6-1|many|TRBJ1-1|TRBD1
TGTGCCGGAGCAAGACAGGGGCGGGACACTGAAGCTTTCTTT
CAGARQGRDTEAFF
>12|TRBV29-1|few|TRBJ2-3|.
TGCAGCGTTGAACGGGGGCCAGATACGCAGTATTTT
CSVERGPDTQYF
>13|TRBV6-2/TRBV6-3|.|TRBJ2-7|.
TGTGCCAGCAGGGAGGGAAGCTCCTACGAGCAGTACTTC
CASREGSSYEQYF
>14|TRBV10-1|few|TRBJ2-5|TRBD2
TGCGCCAGCAGCACCGGGACTAGCGGCGAGACCCAGTACTTC
CASSTGTSGETQYF
>13|TRBV7-2|.|TRBJ2-7|.
TGTGCCAGCAGCTTTTCTAATTACTACGAGCAGTACTTC
CASSFSNYYEQYF
>15|TRBV2|few|TRBJ2-2|TRBD1
TGTGCCAGCAGTGTAGACAGGGTAAACACCGGGGAGCTGTTTTTT
CASSVDRVNTGELFF
>14|TRBV6-5|.|TRBJ2-7|.
TGTGCCAGCGGGTTAACGTCCCCTCTGGGGGAGCAGTACTTC
CASGLTSPLGEQYF
>13|TRBV6-5|few|TRBJ1-5|.
TGTGCCAGCAGCCAAGGACGGAATCAGCCCCAGCATTTT
CASSQGRNQPQHF
>13|TRBV3-1|.|TRBJ2-5|TRBD2
TGTGCCAGCAGCCAACCGACTAGCAAGACCCAGTACTTC
CASSQPTSKTQYF
>12|TRBV10-3|few|TRBJ2-2|.
TGTGCCACCGGCCCAGGTCGAGGGGAGCTGTTTTTT
CATGPGRGELFF
>12|TRBV3-1|.|TRBJ1-1|.
TGTGCCAGCAGGCATCTGGCCGGTGACGCTTTCTTT
CASRHLAGDAFF
>15|TRBV29-1|.|TRBJ2-3|TRBD2
TGCAGCGTTGGGGGACTCGGGACTAGAATTGATACGCAGTATTTT
CSVGGLGTRIDTQYF
>15|TRBV6-2/TRBV6-3|few|TRBJ1-6|.
TGTGCCAGCAGTTACCGGGCGGCGGGCAATTCACCCCTCCACTTT
CASSYRAAGNSPLHF
>16|TRBV6-1|many|TRBJ2-7|.
TGTGCCAGCAGTGACCCTCAAGGTGAGGGGAGATTCGAGCAGTACTTC
CASSDPQGEGRFEQYF
>16|TRBV7-9|.|TRBJ2-3|TRBD2
TGTGCCAGCAGCTCTCCCCTAGCGGGGGGCACAGATACGCAGTATTTT
CASSSPLAGGTDTQYF
>14|TRBV5-4|many|TRBJ1-2|.
TGTGCCAGCAGCTTGAGGGCGGCGGGAGCTGGCTACACCTTC
CASSLRAAGAGYTF
>14|TRBV3-1|few|TRBJ1-1|.
TGTGCCAGCAGCCAAGATGGCAGCCCCAGTGGCGCTTTCTTT
CASSQDGSPSGAFF
>14|TRBV6-1|.|TRBJ2-7|TRBD2
TGTGCCAGCATCGGTAGCGGGGGGGCCTACGAGCAGTACTTC
CASIGSGGAYEQYF
>14|TRBV27|few|TRBJ1-1|.
TGTGCCAGCATTCTCGGTCCTGGAGACACTGAAGCTTTCTTT
CASILGPGDTEAFF
>13|TRBV6-1|many|TRBJ2-5|.
TGTGCCAGCAGGGGACTTGGGGAGGAGACCCAGTACTTC
CASRGLGEETQYF
>15|TRBV20-1|many|TRBJ2-4|.
TGCAGTGCTAGCTCTTTGCAGGCTATACAAAACATTCAGTACTTC
CSASSLQAIQNIQYF